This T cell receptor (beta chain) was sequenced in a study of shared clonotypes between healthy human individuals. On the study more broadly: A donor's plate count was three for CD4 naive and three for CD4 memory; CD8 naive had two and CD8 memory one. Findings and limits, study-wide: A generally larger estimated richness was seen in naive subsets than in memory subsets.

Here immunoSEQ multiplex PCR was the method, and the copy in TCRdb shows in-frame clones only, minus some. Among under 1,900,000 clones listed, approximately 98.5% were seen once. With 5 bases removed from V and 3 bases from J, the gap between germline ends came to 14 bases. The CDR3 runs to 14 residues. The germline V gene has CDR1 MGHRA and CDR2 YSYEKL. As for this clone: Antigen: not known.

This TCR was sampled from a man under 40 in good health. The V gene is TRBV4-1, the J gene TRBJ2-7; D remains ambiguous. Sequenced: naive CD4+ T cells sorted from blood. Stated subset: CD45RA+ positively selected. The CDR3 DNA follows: TGCGCCAGCAGCAATAGGGCCGGCGTCTACGAGCAGTACTTC. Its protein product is CASSNRAGVYEQYF.